A selection of T cell receptor beta chains follows, all from one sample in a study of regulatory T cells in long-lasting Graves disease. MiXCR was run by TCRdb on the multiplex PCR reads, yielding one entry per CDR3 protein. The sample includes about 470,000 distinct CDR3 sequences, about 16% of them seen just once. These same data were also listed under a study on T cells in Graves' hyperthyroidism and ophthalmopathy.

The sequences come from peripheral blood mononuclear cells (PBMCs), collected at new diagnosis, from a patient treated with antithyroid drugs. These receptors all stem from a woman aged 25 to 45 with Graves disease. CDR3s include the opening cysteine and the closing phenylalanine or tryptophan. D genes are given only for firm matches. A row's size may be missing; if present it is once, few, many or a size class.

d_gene	v_gene	abundance	j_gene	CDR3aa	CDR3nt
-	TRBV7-9	many	TRBJ2-7	CASSDLSEQYF	TGTGCCAGCAGCGATCTTTCCGAGCAGTACTTC
-	TRBV3-1	many	TRBJ2-3	CASSQARGDTQYF	TGTGCCAGCAGCCAGGCGCGGGGAGATACGCAGTATTTT
-	TRBV7-9	many	TRBJ1-1	CASSRVDPNTEAFF	TGTGCCAGCAGCCGGGTCGACCCGAACACTGAAGCTTTCTTT
TRBD2	TRBV28	many	TRBJ2-1	CASSSSGTSGKGEQFF	TGTGCCAGCAGTTCATCCGGGACTAGCGGGAAAGGTGAGCAGTTCTTC
-	TRBV7-2	many	TRBJ1-1	CASSPTRYTEAFF	TGTGCCAGCAGCCCAACGCGATACACTGAAGCTTTCTTT
-	TRBV5-1	few	TRBJ1-5	CASSYPGAFSNQPQHF	TGCGCCAGCAGCTACCCGGGGGCCTTTAGCAATCAGCCCCAGCATTTT
-	TRBV24-1	-	TRBJ2-1	CATSSGYHNEQFF	TGTGCCACCAGCAGCGGGTATCACAATGAGCAGTTCTTC
TRBD2	TRBV7-6	-	TRBJ2-1	CASSLGTSGRVGEQFF	TGTGCCAGCAGCTTAGGAACTAGCGGGAGAGTCGGTGAGCAGTTCTTC
-	TRBV27	many	TRBJ1-2	CASSERGYGYTF	TGTGCCAGCAGTGAGCGCGGGTATGGCTACACCTTC
-	TRBV3-1	many	TRBJ1-5	CASSQDLSDQPQHF	TGTGCCAGCAGCCAAGATCTTTCGGATCAGCCCCAGCATTTT
TRBD2	TRBV11-2	many	TRBJ2-7	CASSSLAGGSSYEQYF	TGTGCCAGCAGCTCCCTAGCGGGAGGGAGCTCCTACGAGCAGTACTTC
TRBD1	TRBV20-1	-	TRBJ2-7	CSAIGTGGNYEQYF	TGCAGTGCTATAGGGACAGGGGGTAACTACGAGCAGTACTTC
-	TRBV10-1	-	TRBJ1-4	CASQGSFNEKLFF	TGCGCCAGTCAGGGGAGCTTTAATGAAAAACTGTTTTTT
-	TRBV7-9	many	TRBJ2-2	CASRPHRDQRSTGELFF	TGTGCCAGCAGACCGCACCGGGACCAACGGTCCACCGGGGAGCTGTTTTTT
TRBD2	TRBV6-5	many	TRBJ2-3	CASSSDAGTSITDTQYF	TGTGCCAGCAGTTCCGACGCCGGGACTAGCATCACAGATACGCAGTATTTT
TRBD1	TRBV20-1	many	TRBJ2-5	CSAKPGGKLETQYF	TGCAGTGCTAAACCAGGGGGCAAGTTGGAGACCCAGTACTTC
TRBD1	TRBV27	-	TRBJ1-1	CASSFYSPGGGLTEASF	TGTGCCAGCAGTTTCTACTCCCCAGGGGGTGGACTCACTGAAGCTTCCTTT
TRBD2	TRBV2	many	TRBJ2-1	CASSALAANEQFF	TGTGCCAGCAGTGCCCTAGCGGCCAATGAGCAGTTCTTC
-	TRBV5-1	many	TRBJ2-1	CASSIGGNSYNEQFF	TGCGCCAGCAGCATCGGAGGGAACTCCTACAATGAGCAGTTCTTC
-	TRBV20-1	many	TRBJ2-7	CSAWMGSSYEQYF	TGCAGTGCTTGGATGGGCAGTTCCTACGAGCAGTACTTC
TRBD1	TRBV20-1	many	TRBJ2-7	CSASDRGHEQYF	TGCAGTGCTAGTGACAGGGGGCACGAGCAGTACTTC
-	TRBV13	many	TRBJ2-7	CASSLAPEYEQYF	TGTGCCAGCAGCTTAGCCCCTGAATACGAGCAGTACTTC
-	TRBV18	many	TRBJ1-1	CASSPPGDTEAFF	TGTGCCAGCTCACCACCCGGGGACACTGAAGCTTTCTTT
TRBD2	TRBV28	many	TRBJ2-5	CASSLEGGRWKETQYF	TGTGCCAGCAGTTTAGAGGGAGGGCGCTGGAAAGAGACCCAGTACTTC
-	TRBV12-3/TRBV12-4	many	TRBJ1-2	CASSPSLYGYTF	TGTGCCAGCAGCCCAAGCCTGTATGGCTACACCTTC
TRBD2	TRBV20-1	-	TRBJ2-7	CSASLPEAGVNYEQYF	TGCAGTGCTAGTCTGCCGGAGGCGGGAGTCAACTACGAGCAGTACTTC
-	TRBV27	-	TRBJ1-5	CASSPGAGSNQPQHF	TGTGCCAGCAGCCCAGGGGCAGGTAGCAATCAGCCCCAGCATTTT
TRBD2	TRBV5-5	-	TRBJ2-3	CASSPWTSGPTYPGTQYF	TGTGCCAGCAGCCCCTGGACTAGCGGGCCGACCTACCCGGGCACGCAGTATTTT
TRBD2	TRBV5-1	-	TRBJ2-3	CASSSSHGLAPTDTQYF	TGCGCCAGCAGCTCCTCCCACGGACTAGCCCCCACAGATACGCAGTATTTT
-	TRBV9	few	TRBJ2-3	CASSQGLYTDTQYF	TGTGCCAGCAGCCAGGGACTGTACACAGATACGCAGTATTTT
-	TRBV20-1	many	TRBJ1-5	CSARVGGHSNNQPQHF	TGCAGTGCTAGAGTGGGAGGACACTCGAACAATCAGCCCCAGCATTTT
TRBD2	TRBV7-6	many	TRBJ2-1	CASSLVLAGSVNEQFF	TGTGCCAGCAGCTTAGTACTAGCGGGGTCCGTCAATGAGCAGTTCTTC
-	TRBV19	few	TRBJ2-7	CASSITTGQYEQYF	TGTGCCAGTAGTATTACTACCGGGCAATACGAGCAGTACTTC
TRBD2	TRBV11-2	many	TRBJ2-3	CASSIRRWGLASTDTQYF	TGTGCCAGCAGTATTAGAAGGTGGGGACTAGCTTCCACAGATACGCAGTATTTT
-	TRBV13	many	TRBJ1-1	CASKPGAPFPEAFF	TGTGCCAGTAAACCGGGCGCTCCCTTCCCTGAAGCTTTCTTT
TRBD2	TRBV12-3/TRBV12-4	few	TRBJ2-5	CASSLSGGEGQETQYF	TGTGCCAGCAGCCTCTCGGGAGGGGAGGGGCAAGAGACCCAGTACTTC
-	TRBV5-1	many	TRBJ2-7	CASRGRGEYEQYF	TGCGCCAGCAGAGGCAGGGGGGAATACGAGCAGTACTTC
-	TRBV6-1	few	TRBJ2-1	CASSETTGWNEQFF	TGTGCCAGCAGTGAAACGACGGGCTGGAATGAGCAGTTCTTC
-	TRBV20-1	few	TRBJ2-1	CSARRPRGSYNEQFF	TGCAGTGCTAGGCGCCCCCGGGGCTCCTACAATGAGCAGTTCTTC
-	TRBV3-1	many	TRBJ2-5	CASSQDINRGVGETQYF	TGTGCCAGCAGCCAAGACATCAATAGGGGGGTGGGGGAGACCCAGTACTTC
-	TRBV7-2	few	TRBJ1-5	CASSLWGGLGQPQHF	TGTGCCAGCAGCTTATGGGGGGGCTTGGGTCAGCCCCAGCATTTT
-	TRBV2	many	TRBJ2-7	CASRGPQGVDEQYF	TGTGCCAGCAGGGGACCCCAGGGTGTAGACGAGCAGTACTTC
-	TRBV7-8	many	TRBJ2-1	CASQDAGSYNEQFF	TGTGCCAGCCAAGACGCGGGCTCCTACAATGAGCAGTTCTTC